The 9 T cell receptor beta chains below come from one sample, sequenced in a study of CD8+ T cells in alopecia areata. cDNA reverse transcribed from extracted RNA served as the sequencing template. The assay was immunoSEQ multiplex PCR, and TCRdb's table has in-frame clones only and misses some. Of approximately 200,000 clones detected, approximately 56% appear once; the ten largest clones hold about 3%. As for treatment: oral pan-JAK inhibitor, 5-10 mg twice daily. Sequenced here: CD4+ T cells sorted from blood, sampled at week 4, from a patient treated with tofacitinib. These receptors originate from a human donor with alopecia areata.

The chain joins TRBV5-1 to TRBJ1-2; perhaps TRBD1 as D (6 bases). CDR1 is SGHRS and CDR2 is YFSETQ in the germline V gene. V shed 4 bases and J shed 8 bases, with 12 bases lying between them. The CDR3 consists of 12 residues. The CDR3 DNA sequence: TGCGCCAGCAGCCAGCAGGGGCGAGGCTACACCTTC. It encodes CASSQQGRGYTF.

This clone was seen a few times. CDR3 sequence (DNA): TGCAGCGTTGACAGAGGTGGGGACGAGCAGTACTTC. This gives the protein CSVDRGGDEQYF. The V and J genes are TRBV29-1 and TRBJ2-7; D gene ambiguous. Trimming stripped 3 bases from V and 5 bases from J, with 11 bases between. CDR3 length: 12 amino acids. Looked up from germline, CDR1 is SQVTM and CDR2 is ANQGSEA.

This clone was counted only a few times. The chain carries TRBV7-2 and TRBJ2-5; no clear D gene. CDR3 size: 11 residues. Between the trimmed V and J ends, which lost 6 bases and 5 bases, there was a span of 7 bases. Germline V CDR1 and CDR2: SGHTA, FQGNSA. CDR3 protein: CASRIEETQYF. The CDR3 DNA reads TGTGCCAGCAGGATAGAGGAGACCCAGTACTTC.

The table lists this clone with a count of one. This rearrangement joins TRBV7-2 to TRBJ2-7; D gene ambiguous. The germline V and J ends were trimmed by 3 bases and 6 bases, with 6 bases remaining between them. The germline CDR1 and CDR2 sequences are SGHTA and FQGNSA. The CDR3 length is 11 residues. As DNA, the CDR3 is TGTGCCAGCAGCTTGAGAGGCGAGCAGTACTTC. Translation: CASSLRGEQYF. The full variable domain, rest sourced from reference TRBV7-2 and TRBJ2-7, is GAGVSQSPSNKVTEKGKDVELRCDPISGHTALYWYRQSLGQGLEFLIYFQGNSAPDKSGLPSDRFSAERTGGSVSTLTIQRTQQEDSAVYLCASSLRGEQYFGPGTRLTVT.

The gene calls are TRBV4-1 and TRBJ2-1; TRBD2 aligns across 8 bases. CDR3 length: 17 amino acids. In germline, CDR1 is MGHRA, CDR2 YSYEKL. J lost 2 bases, V lost 0 bases, and 6 bases had no gene match. Written as DNA, the CDR3 is TGCGCCAGCAGCCAAGAGCAGCGGGGGAGGACCTACAATGAGCAGTTCTTC. Protein sequence: CASSQEQRGRTYNEQFF.

V is TRBV30 and J is TRBJ1-1; D ambiguous. Looked up from germline, CDR1 is GTSNPN and CDR2 is SVGIG (reference sequence). With 2 bases removed from V and 8 bases from J, the gap between germline ends came to 9 bases. The CDR3 has 11 residues. CDR3 nucleotides: TGTGCCTGGAGTTACATTACCGAAGCTTTCTTT. Protein product: CAWSYITEAFF.

The chain couples TRBV28 to TRBJ2-7; 10 bases are shared with TRBD2. The germline gives CDR1 MDHEN, CDR2 SYDVKM. Germline trimming cut 3 bases from V and 4 bases from J; bases unmatched to any gene: 6. The CDR3 is 15 amino acids. CDR3 DNA: TGTGCCAGCAGTTTGCGAGCGGGGGGGTTATACGAGCAGTACTTC. Protein product: CASSLRAGGLYEQYF.

There are a few counts of this clone. The CDR3 region has the DNA TGTGCCAGCAGCTTAGTCCGGCTAGCGGGGGGAAATGAGCAGTTCTTC. This codes for CASSLVRLAGGNEQFF. V usage is TRBV7-8 and J usage is TRBJ2-1, with 11 bases fitting TRBD2. The V gene's germline CDR1 is SGHVS and CDR2 FQNEAQ. V trimming: 1 base; J trimming: 7 bases; junction bases outside the gene matches: 6. The length of the CDR3 is 16 residues.

This sequence joins TRBV25-1 and TRBJ2-3; the match to TRBD2 covers 8 bases. Germline assignment: CDR1 MGHDK and CDR2 SYGVNS. The CDR3 sequence is 15 residues long. V was pared by 2 bases and J by 7 bases, with 8 bases of the junction left unmatched. CDR3: CASSEVGSGAHTQYF. CDR3 bases: TGTGCCAGCAGTGAAGTCGGTAGCGGGGCACATACGCAGTATTTT.